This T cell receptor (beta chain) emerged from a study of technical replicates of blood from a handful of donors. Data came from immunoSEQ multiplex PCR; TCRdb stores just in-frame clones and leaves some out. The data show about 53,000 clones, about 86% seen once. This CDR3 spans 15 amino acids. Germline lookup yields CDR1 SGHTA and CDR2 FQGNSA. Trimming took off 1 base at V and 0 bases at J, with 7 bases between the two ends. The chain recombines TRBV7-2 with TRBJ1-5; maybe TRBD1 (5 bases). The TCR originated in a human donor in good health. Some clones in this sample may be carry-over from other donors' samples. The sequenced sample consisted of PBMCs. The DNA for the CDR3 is TGTGCCAGCAGCTTAGGGGGGGGTAGCAATCAGCCCCAGCATTTT. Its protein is CASSLGGGSNQPQHF.